Reported below is one T cell receptor beta chain. Its specificity is not known. The sample belongs to a study of Ad26.COV2.S vaccination and SARS-CoV-2 variants. Regarding the study as a whole: Analyses of TCR breadth and depth may have underestimated total T cell responses. People who got the vaccine or the placebo had similar non-spike TCR breadth.

Data came from immunoSEQ multiplex PCR; TCRdb stores just in-frame clones and leaves some out. The sample has some 190,000 clones, around 88% seen once; the top ten hold around 6.1%. The CDR3 loop spans 15 amino acids. The ends were cut back, 5 bases at V and 9 bases at J, with 21 bases in the middle. Germline V CDR1 and CDR2: SGHNT, YENEEA. Specimen: peripheral blood, collected after recovery from COVID-19. This sequence was found in a human donor who had recovered from COVID-19. This chain connects TRBV11-3 to TRBJ2-3; a weak D match, TRBD2 (5 bases). The CDR3 DNA sequence: TGTGCCAGCAGCGCGAAGGGCGATCTAGCCAGGACGCAGTATTTT. It translates to CASSAKGDLARTQYF.